This TCR beta chain is drawn from a study of cytomegalovirus exposure and HLA in healthy donors. Regarding the study as a whole: In a later analysis, TCR beta V- and J-gene trimming showed a link to a missense DCLRE1C variant. The dataset shows that most TCR sequences were rare, while some public TCRs occurred in many donors.

On this clone itself: Its antigen is not identified.

The PCR used 60 Vbeta and 13 Jbeta primers. Method: immunoSEQ multiplex PCR; TCRdb's copy keeps in-frame clones and lacks some. The sample lists some 130,000 clones, 79% seen once, with 6.5% in the top ten. The length of the CDR3 is 15 residues. V dropped 0 bases and J dropped 11; count of bases not matched to a gene: 11. The germline V gene has CDR1 SGHRS and CDR2 YFSETQ. The rearrangement uses TRBV5-1 and TRBJ2-1, with 7 bases lining up with TRBD2. The clonotype comes from a man in his forties or fifties in good health and CMV-seropositive. Sequenced material: PBMCs. This chain's CDR3 is CASSLGEGPHLKQFF. The CDR3 DNA sequence: TGCGCCAGCAGCTTGGGGGAGGGCCCACACCTCAAGCAGTTCTTC. The variable domain in full, with the rest retrieved from reference TRBV5-1 and TRBJ2-1, is KAGVTQTPRYLIKTRGQQVTLSCSPISGHRSVSWYQQTPGQGLQFLFEYFSETQRNKGNFPGRFSGRQFSNSRSEMNVSTLELGDSALYLCASSLGEGPHLKQFFGPGTRLTVL.